Included here is one T cell receptor (beta chain) sequence, with context. Produced via immunoSEQ multiplex PCR; TCRdb's table is partial and in-frame only. In the table there are around 120,000 clones, around 91% of which are singletons. Germline CDR1 and CDR2: SGHAT and FQNNGV. Trimming cost V 10 bases and J 2 bases; bases outside gene matches: 21. This CDR3 is 18 amino acids long. These data are taken from a study of control samples from healthy donors and cancer patients. This TCR was sampled from a woman aged 50 to 60 with colorectal cancer. The V and J genes are TRBV11-2 and TRBJ2-7; 9 positions match TRBD1. Sequenced input: PBMCs. The CDR3 sequence is CATNQIGGAGQGTYEQYF. CDR3 bases: TGTGCCACCAACCAAATTGGGGGGGCGGGACAGGGAACCTACGAGCAGTACTTC.